In this sample, the clone carrying this T cell receptor beta chain turned up many times. This sample is part of a study of blood T cells in healthy people across ages. The length of the CDR3 is 15 residues. Germline CDR1 is DFQATT and CDR2 is SNEGSKA (reference sequence). The V and J ends lost 0 bases and 7 bases, in that order; junction bases with no gene match: 6. Alongside a J-beta primer mix, a sample-barcoded 5' primer served in a second PCR lasting roughly 7 to 12 cycles. All cDNA molecules were each tagged by a template-switch adaptor with 12 random nucleotides. TCRdb itself ran the 5' RACE reads through MiXCR, one entry per CDR3 protein. Among 1.5 million to 2 million distinct CDR3 sequences listed, 28% were seen once.

The rearrangement links TRBV20-1 to TRBJ1-5; 10 bases agree with TRBD1. This sequence originates from a young woman in good health. The sample taken for sequencing was blood. This chain's CDR3 is CSARDGTGVLQPQHF. DNA for the CDR3: TGCAGTGCTAGAGATGGGACAGGGGTTTTACAGCCCCAGCATTTT.